These 13 T cell receptor beta chains share one sample of origin, sequenced in a study of CD4 T cells in relation to SARS-CoV-2 and coronaviruses. The unexposed donors gave CD4+ T cells in about 2011-2019, prior to COVID-19. Isolation of CD4+ T cells took place after roughly nine days in culture. TCRdb keeps only in-frame clones here, not all; method: immunoSEQ multiplex PCR. Altogether 20,000 to 30,000 clones are present, more than 65% being singletons, with the ten largest covering around 29%. For these receptors, no antigen is known. The sample taken for sequencing was CD4+ T cells from PBMCs, cultured in vitro. The receptors come from a human donor in good health.

The chain has TRBV9 and TRBJ2-7; tentative D call: TRBD2 (6 bases). Germline V gene data show CDR1 as SGDLS and CDR2 as YYNGEE. This CDR3 has 12 residues. V lost 3 bases and J 7 bases, leaving 11 bases between the germline ends. This CDR3 reads CASSAEGGEQYF. The CDR3 nucleotides read TGTGCCAGCAGCGCCGAGGGAGGAGAGCAGTACTTC.

The sample holds a few counts of this clone. V is TRBV30 and J is TRBJ2-7; weak D call: TRBD2 (6 bases). This CDR3 spans 15 amino acids. From germline, CDR1 is GTSNPN and CDR2 SVGIG (reference sequence). With 3 bases removed from V and 3 bases from J, the gap between germline ends came to 18 bases. DNA for the CDR3: TGTGCCTGGAGCCCTCGGGACTGGGCCAGCTACGAGCAGTACTTC. It is translated as CAWSPRDWASYEQYF.

Only one count was recorded for this clone. The J gene is TRBJ2-2, the V gene TRBV6-6; weak D call: TRBD2 (6 bases). The germline V gene has CDR1 MNHNY and CDR2 SVGAGI (reference sequence). This CDR3 spans 12 amino acids. The ends were cut back, 11 bases at V and 1 base at J, with 8 bases in the middle. CDR3: CASGVNTGELFF. CDR3 DNA: TGTGCCTCGGGAGTGAACACCGGGGAGCTGTTTTTT.

CDR3 coding DNA: TGTGCCAGCAGGGGGACAGCCGGGGCGGGCGAGCAGTACTTC. It yields the protein CASRGTAGAGEQYF. The rearrangement uses TRBV6-6 and TRBJ2-7, with TRBD1 matching over 7 bases. In germline, CDR1 is MNHNY, CDR2 SVGAGI (reference sequence). With 6 bases clipped from V and 6 bases from J, the junction kept 11 bases outside the gene matches. The CDR3 contains 14 residues.

The table lists this clone with a few counts. V and J are TRBV20-1 and TRBJ2-4; a possible D gene is TRBD1 (6 bases). V was shortened by 3 bases and J by 1 base, with 13 bases between the two germline ends. Germline CDR1 is DFQATT and CDR2 is SNEGSKA (reference sequence). This CDR3 has 15 amino acids. As DNA, the CDR3 is TGCAGTGCTAGTACGGGACAACTCGCCAAAAACATTCAGTACTTC. Its translation is CSASTGQLAKNIQYF.

V is TRBV28 and J is TRBJ2-5; TRBD2 matches 12 bases. The CDR3 sequence is 17 residues long. In germline, CDR1 is MDHEN, CDR2 SYDVKM. V was clipped by 5 bases and J by 1 base; unmatched bases: 8. CDR3 sequence (DNA): TGTGCCAGCAGTCCTCCCCCGGGACTAGCGGGCCAAGAGACCCAGTACTTC. The encoded protein is CASSPPPGLAGQETQYF. Together with reference TRBV28 and TRBJ2-5, the CDR3 gives the full variable domain: DVKVTQSSRYLVKRTGEKVFLECVQDMDHENMFWYRQDPGLGLRLIYFSYDVKMKEKGDIPEGYSVSREKKERFSLILESASTNQTSMYLCASSPPPGLAGQETQYFGPGTRLLVL.

The chain couples TRBV18 to TRBJ2-2; 8 positions match TRBD1. The CDR3 totals 15 residues. Germline values: CDR1 KGHSH, CDR2 LQKENI. V shed 4 bases and J 6 bases; nucleotides not matched to a gene: 7. The CDR3 loop is CASSRQGPPAGELFF. DNA for the CDR3: TGTGCCAGCTCACGACAGGGGCCGCCTGCCGGGGAGCTGTTTTTT.

The chain has TRBV11-2 and TRBJ2-3; TRBD2 matches at 8 bases. Germline CDR1 reads SGHAT; CDR2 reads FQNNGV. V dropped 3 bases and J dropped 4; count of bases not matched to a gene: 12. The length of the CDR3 is 17 residues. The CDR3 bases are TGTGCCAGCAGCTTCGAGTCCAGCGGGAGCATAGCAGATACGCAGTATTTT. Translating gives CASSFESSGSIADTQYF. The whole variable domain, remainder taken from reference TRBV11-2 and TRBJ2-3, is EAGVAQSPRYKIIEKRQSVAFWCNPISGHATLYWYQQILGQGPKLLIQFQNNGVVDDSQLPKDRFSAERLKGVDSTLKIQPAKLEDSAVYLCASSFESSGSIADTQYFGPGTRLTVL.

The gene calls are TRBV24-1 and TRBJ2-5; TRBD1 matches 11 bases. CDR3 length: 17 amino acids. In germline, CDR1 is KGHDR, CDR2 SFDVKD. V was clipped by 2 bases and J by 4 bases; unmatched bases: 8. CDR3 protein: CATSDSSDRGRGETQYF. The CDR3 DNA reads as TGTGCCACCAGTGATTCGTCGGACAGGGGGCGAGGAGAGACCCAGTACTTC.

J is TRBJ2-3 and V is TRBV30; D is undetermined. Germline V gene data show CDR1 as GTSNPN and CDR2 as SVGIG (reference sequence). The CDR3 contains 14 residues. V lost 6 bases and J 5 bases, leaving 18 bases between the germline ends. The CDR3 DNA reads as TGTGCCTGTAAGGAGCCCATACACGTAGATACGCAGTATTTT. Translating it yields CACKEPIHVDTQYF.

The genes are TRBV7-2 and TRBJ2-5, with D perhaps matching TRBD1 or TRBD2 (5 bases each). The germline V gene encodes CDR1 SGHTA and CDR2 FQGNSA. The CDR3 contains 13 residues. The germline V and J ends were trimmed by 5 bases and 7 bases, with 14 bases remaining between them. The CDR3 sequence: CASSRDHGGTQYF. In DNA, the CDR3 is TGTGCCAGCAGCCGGGACCACGGAGGGACCCAGTACTTC.

The chain couples TRBV19 to TRBJ2-3, with 11 positions matching TRBD2. The junction had 8 bases not matched to a gene; V was cut back by 4 bases and J by 2 bases. The CDR3 is 17 residues long. CDR1 and CDR2 from the germline V gene are LNHDA and SQIVND (reference sequence). CDR3 coding DNA: TGTGCCAGTAGTACAAAAGGGACTAGCGGAATCACAGATACGCAGTATTTT. This encodes CASSTKGTSGITDTQYF.

This clone was observed once. Written as DNA, the CDR3 is TGTGCCAGCAGCAGCCTGGGACTAGCGGGAGCCAATGAGCAGTTCTTC. This codes for CASSSLGLAGANEQFF. The chain uses TRBV27 and TRBJ2-1; 14 bases are shared with TRBD2. CDR1 is MNHEY and CDR2 is SMNVEV in the germline V gene (reference sequence). This CDR3 is built from 16 residues. Germline trimming cut 6 bases from V and 6 bases from J; bases unmatched to any gene: 7.